This T cell receptor (beta chain) was obtained from a study of blood T cell repertoires in COVID-19. As for the study in general: PBMCs, B-cell-depleted T cells, or T cells were the source of the cDNA or gDNA that made up the material.

The CDR3 has 15 amino acids. V trimming: 3 bases; J trimming: 0 bases; junction bases outside the gene matches: 2. The germline CDR1 and CDR2 sequences are LGHNA and YSLEER. This clone was detected a few times. Libraries were prepared by immunoSEQ multiplex PCR; TCRdb keeps only in-frame clonotypes and omits some of them. The sample includes over 350,000 clones, approximately 90% seen only once; the top ten take about 2%. Adults between roughly 18 and 95 years of age took part from 20 to 25 US areas. This chain links TRBV4-3 with TRBJ2-3; 8 bases are shared with TRBD2. The material sequenced was PBMCs or T cells enriched from blood (not recorded which). The sequence came from a woman aged 18-29 years with acute COVID-19. The CDR3 sequence is CASSQSGRSTDTQYF. The CDR3 nucleotides are TGCGCCAGCAGCCAGAGCGGGAGAAGCACAGATACGCAGTATTTT.